This passage covers 13 T cell receptor beta chains from one sample sequenced in a study of beta chain features in type 1 diabetes. These receptors' targets are unknown. TCRB transcripts that were expressed got sequenced, as all of the isolated RNA had been reverse transcribed. The method was immunoSEQ multiplex PCR; TCRdb's version includes in-frame clones alone and lacks a portion of them. The data hold 150,000 to 170,000 clones, with 10% observed a single time. Study conclusions and caveats: Type 1 diabetes patients had moderately but significantly shorter TCRB CDR3s in all four CD4+ subsets.

The sequenced material came from central memory CD4+ T cells from blood. These receptor sequences come from a man aged 25-45 years with type 1 diabetes.

This clone was counted only a few times. The chain employs TRBV9 and TRBJ2-7; TRBD2 matches 7 bases. With 4 bases clipped from V and 9 bases from J, the junction kept 13 bases outside the gene matches. The CDR3 sequence is 14 residues long. Germline V CDR1 and CDR2: SGDLS, YYNGEE. The CDR3: CASSPSPRGEAQYF. The CDR3 DNA reads as TGTGCCAGCAGCCCTTCTCCACGGGGGGAAGCGCAGTACTTC.

V gene TRBV5-5 combines with J gene TRBJ2-5; D call uncertain. The CDR3 has 16 amino acids. Trimming cost V 0 bases and J 0 bases, with 12 bases left between them. CDR1 SGHKS and CDR2 YYEKEE come from the germline V gene (reference sequence). CDR3 in DNA: TGTGCCAGCAGCTTGGTGGTGTTGCAGGACCAAGAGACCCAGTACTTC. Encoded protein: CASSLVVLQDQETQYF.

The rearrangement uses TRBV5-1 and TRBJ2-5, with 8 bases that match TRBD2. After removal of 3 bases from V and 3 bases from J, the junction contained 10 bases not matched to a gene. The CDR3 has 16 amino acids. In germline, CDR1 is SGHRS, CDR2 YFSETQ. CDR3 nucleotide sequence: TGCGCCAGCAGCTCCTCCCTACAAGCGGGAGAAGAGACCCAGTACTTC. Translation gives CASSSSLQAGEETQYF.

The J gene is TRBJ2-1, the V gene TRBV29-1; the match to TRBD2 covers 10 bases. V shed 4 bases, J shed 0 bases, and the junction held 6 bases outside the gene matches. Looked up from germline, CDR1 is SQVTM and CDR2 is ANQGSEA. This CDR3 is 16 amino acids long. CDR3 region: CSVARLAGDSYNEQFF. The CDR3 bases are TGCAGCGTTGCGCGTCTAGCGGGAGACTCCTACAATGAGCAGTTCTTC.

This clone was picked up a small number of times. CDR3: CASSPRTGDYEQYF. CDR3 coding DNA: TGCGCCAGCAGCCCCCGGACAGGGGATTACGAGCAGTACTTC. The chain employs TRBV4-3 and TRBJ2-7; 9 bases align to TRBD1. The V and J ends lost 4 bases and 4 bases, in that order; junction bases with no gene match: 5. The CDR3 spans 14 residues. CDR1 is LGHNA and CDR2 is YSLEER in the germline V gene.

The chain has TRBV5-1 and TRBJ2-7, with 8 bases identical to TRBD2. Germline CDR1 reads SGHRS; CDR2 reads YFSETQ. The CDR3 has 15 residues. V shed 4 bases, J shed 2 bases, and the junction held 8 bases outside the gene matches. This CDR3 is CASSRVAGSTYEQYF. The CDR3 DNA follows: TGCGCCAGCAGCCGAGTAGCGGGATCTACCTACGAGCAGTACTTC.

The V and J genes are TRBV19 and TRBJ2-7; 10 bases are a match to TRBD2. From germline, CDR1 is LNHDA and CDR2 SQIVND (reference sequence). Unmatched junction bases numbered 7, after V lost 2 bases and J lost 6 bases. This CDR3 spans 15 amino acids. CDR3 protein: CASSISASGGLEQYF. The DNA for the CDR3 is TGTGCCAGTAGTATAAGTGCTAGCGGGGGCCTCGAGCAGTACTTC.

There are a few counts of this clone. This rearrangement joins TRBV7-2 to TRBJ1-2; D gene ambiguous. CDR3 length: 14 amino acids. Germline CDR1 is SGHTA and CDR2 is FQGNSA. The V and J ends lost 5 bases and 3 bases respectively, with 13 bases between them. CDR3: CASSPSGLDYGYTF. CDR3 DNA: TGTGCCAGCAGCCCCTCGGGGTTGGACTATGGCTACACCTTC.

This rearrangement joins TRBV27 to TRBJ2-7, with TRBD1 matching over 8 bases. CDR3 length equals 15 residues. Germline V gene lookup returns CDR1 MNHEY and CDR2 SMNVEV (reference sequence). With V trimmed by 1 base and J by 3 bases, 5 bases remained unmatched. CDR3 sequence (DNA): TGTGCCAGCAGTTTATGGGGACAGGCTCTCTACGAGCAGTACTTC. This gives the protein CASSLWGQALYEQYF.

This clone has only a few counts. This chain uses TRBV27 with TRBJ2-7; 11 bases map to TRBD1. CDR3 length equals 13 residues. With V trimmed by 4 bases and J by 4 bases, 0 bases remained unmatched. The germline V gene has CDR1 MNHEY and CDR2 SMNVEV (reference sequence). This chain's CDR3 is CASSWDRGYEQYF. DNA of the CDR3: TGTGCCAGCAGTTGGGACAGGGGGTACGAGCAGTACTTC.

Of note for this clone: A junction boundary mismatches the germline segment, possibly from a read error. This rearrangement joins TRBV4-3 to TRBJ1-1; no clear D. Germline loops: CDR1 LGHNA, CDR2 YSLEER. This CDR3 region has 13 residues. Here the CDR3 reads CASSQDIRTAAFF. CDR3 DNA: TGCGCCAGCAGCCAAGATATCCGGACTGCAGCTTTCTTT.

V usage is TRBV19 and J usage is TRBJ2-1; 14 bases are a match to TRBD2. The junction had 6 bases not matched to a gene; V was cut back by 6 bases and J by 8 bases. CDR3 length: 15 amino acids. Per the germline V gene, CDR1 is LNHDA and CDR2 is SQIVND (reference sequence). The CDR3, as DNA: TGTGCCAGTAGGGATCCGGGACTAGCGGGAGATGAGCAGTTCTTC. Protein sequence: CASRDPGLAGDEQFF. The variable domain in full, completed from reference TRBV19 and TRBJ2-1, reads DGGITQSPKYLFRKEGQNVTLSCEQNLNHDAMYWYRQDPGQGLRLIYYSQIVNDFQKGDIAEGYSVSREKKESFPLTVTSAQKNPTAFYLCASRDPGLAGDEQFFGPGTRLTVL.

The chain links TRBV7-9 to TRBJ2-5; 9 positions agree with TRBD1. The V gene's germline CDR1 is SEHNR and CDR2 FQNEAQ (reference sequence). V lost 4 bases to trimming and J lost 4 bases; unmatched junction nucleotides: 7. The CDR3 contains 15 residues. For the CDR3, the DNA is TGTGCCAGCAGCTCGGGACAGGGTCTCGGAGAGACCCAGTACTTC. This codes for CASSSGQGLGETQYF.